The 15 T cell receptor beta chains below come from one sample, sequenced in a study of shared clonotypes between healthy human individuals. The data were produced by immunoSEQ multiplex PCR, yet TCRdb's version contains in-frame clones alone and is incomplete. Of some 2,500,000 clones listed, under 95% are singletons. The sequencing sample was made of naive CD4+ T cells from PBMCs. Described subset: CD45RA+ positively selected. These receptors were obtained from a man aged 18 to 29 in good health. Some clones in this sample may be carry-over from other donors' samples.

The chain carries TRBV28 and TRBJ2-3; a possible D gene is TRBD2 (5 bases). Germline V gene lookup returns CDR1 MDHEN and CDR2 SYDVKM. The CDR3 runs 13 residues. Trimming removed 4 bases from V and 2 bases from J, with 7 bases in between. The CDR3 protein is CASSSDFTDTQYF. The CDR3 nucleotides are TGTGCCAGCAGTTCGGACTTCACAGATACGCAGTATTTT.

The chain couples TRBV27 to TRBJ2-2; D might be TRBD1 (5 bases). V was shortened by 6 bases and J by 1 base, with 18 bases between the two germline ends. CDR1 and CDR2 from the germline V gene are MNHEY and SMNVEV (reference sequence). The CDR3 contains 17 residues. CDR3: CASSPNPPDKNTGELFF. CDR3 bases: TGTGCCAGCAGCCCCAATCCCCCGGACAAGAACACCGGGGAGCTGTTTTTT.

The rearrangement uses TRBV7-6 and TRBJ1-1; tentatively, D is TRBD1 (5 bases). The germline V gene encodes CDR1 SGHVS and CDR2 FNYEAQ. This CDR3 region has 14 residues. V lost 6 bases and J lost 5, with 16 bases in between. The CDR3 spells CASSPGPTRTEAFF. The CDR3 bases are TGTGCCAGCAGTCCGGGACCGACGAGGACTGAAGCTTTCTTT. Based on the CDR3 plus reference TRBV7-6 and TRBJ1-1, the full variable domain is GAGVSQSPRYKVTKRGQDVALRCDPISGHVSLYWYRQALGQGPEFLTYFNYEAQQDKSGLPNDRFSAERPEGSISTLTIQRTEQRDSAMYRCASSPGPTRTEAFFGQGTRLTVV.

This chain uses TRBV7-2 with TRBJ2-2; 7 bases agree with TRBD1. This CDR3 has 16 amino acids. V lost 5 bases, J lost 5 bases, and 11 bases stayed unmatched. Germline values: CDR1 SGHTA, CDR2 FQGNSA. The chain's CDR3 is CASSKRLGQRTGELFF. CDR3 in DNA: TGTGCCAGCAGCAAACGCTTGGGACAGAGAACCGGGGAGCTGTTTTTT.

The chain couples TRBV11-2 to TRBJ2-3, with 8 bases lining up with TRBD2. V shed 0 bases, J shed 5 bases, and the junction held 4 bases outside the gene matches. Germline V gives CDR1 SGHAT, CDR2 FQNNGV. The CDR3 has 15 amino acids. The CDR3 DNA follows: TGTGCCAGCAGCTTAGACCCCGGGAGGGAAGATACGCAGTATTTT. Its protein is CASSLDPGREDTQYF.

V gene TRBV5-1 combines with J gene TRBJ2-1; 9 positions agree with TRBD1. Trimming at V came to 10 bases and at J to 7 bases, leaving 15 bases not matched to a gene. Germline CDR1 and CDR2: SGHRS and YFSETQ. This CDR3 comprises 15 residues. The CDR3 region has the DNA TGCGCCGGCAAGCCTTCGACAGGGGGTGAAAATGAGCAGTTCTTC. Residues: CAGKPSTGGENEQFF.

The V call is TRBV5-4, the J call TRBJ2-7, with 8 nucleotides matching TRBD2. CDR1 is SGHNT, CDR2 YYREEE, per germline (reference sequence). The junction had 8 bases not matched to a gene; V was cut back by 4 bases and J by 2 bases. CDR3 size: 15 residues. The CDR3 DNA sequence: TGTGCCAGCAGCCCCTTCGGCGGGAGGCCCTACGAGCAGTACTTC. Its protein is CASSPFGGRPYEQYF.

This chain links TRBV9 with TRBJ1-2; TRBD1 agrees at 10 bases. CDR1 is SGDLS and CDR2 is YYNGEE in the germline V gene. CDR3 length: 14 residues. After removal of 2 bases from V and 4 bases from J, the junction contained 2 bases not matched to a gene. CDR3 in DNA: TGTGCCAGCAGCGTGGACAGGGGGGCCTATGGCTACACCTTC. It encodes CASSVDRGAYGYTF.

The genes are TRBV14 and TRBJ1-2; 9 bases align to TRBD1. This CDR3 has 16 residues. V lost 8 bases and J lost 8; bases outside the gene matches: 18. The germline CDR1 and CDR2 sequences are SGHDN and FVKESK. DNA for the CDR3: TGTGCCAGCGGGAACCTTCCGGGACAGGGACCATCGGGCTACACCTTC. Protein product: CASGNLPGQGPSGYTF.

The rearrangement uses TRBV25-1 and TRBJ2-2, with 9 nucleotides matching TRBD1. The CDR3 is 17 amino acids. With 5 bases clipped from V and 1 base from J, the junction kept 8 bases outside the gene matches. Germline V gene data show CDR1 as MGHDK and CDR2 as SYGVNS. The CDR3 reads CASSRRGTGRNTGELFF. In nucleotides, the CDR3 is TGTGCCAGCAGTCGTCGGGGGACAGGGAGGAACACCGGGGAGCTGTTTTTT.

This chain links TRBV27 with TRBJ2-5; 11 nucleotides match TRBD1. Germline CDR1 reads MNHEY; CDR2 reads SMNVEV (reference sequence). This CDR3 region has 15 residues. V shed 3 bases, J shed 5 bases, and the junction held 5 bases outside the gene matches. CDR3 sequence reads: CASSFGTGGWETQYF. The CDR3 DNA sequence: TGTGCCAGCAGTTTTGGGACAGGGGGGTGGGAGACCCAGTACTTC.

The rearrangement joins TRBV28 to TRBJ1-2; possibly TRBD1 for D (5 bases). The CDR3 has 15 amino acids. Deletions cut 5 bases from V and 5 bases from J, with 18 bases between. From germline, CDR1 is MDHEN and CDR2 SYDVKM. The CDR3, as DNA: TGTGCCAGCAGTCGCCCGGCCCAGGGAGTTTATGGCTACACCTTC. Its translation: CASSRPAQGVYGYTF.

The V call is TRBV5-5, the J call TRBJ2-7; 9 bases match TRBD1. The CDR3 consists of 15 residues. From germline, CDR1 is SGHKS and CDR2 YYEKEE (reference sequence). V shed 4 bases, J shed 5 bases, and the junction held 10 bases outside the gene matches. The CDR3 DNA sequence: TGTGCCAGCAGCGGAGCCCGGGACAGGGACGACGAGCAGTACTTC. This gives the protein CASSGARDRDDEQYF.

V gene TRBV7-9 combines with J gene TRBJ2-3; D is possibly TRBD2 (5 bases). Germline assignment: CDR1 SEHNR and CDR2 FQNEAQ (reference sequence). CDR3 size: 15 residues. The V and J ends lost 5 bases and 5 bases respectively, with 17 bases between them. As DNA, the CDR3 is TGTGCCAGCAGCCCCCTACTAGTTTTAGGAGATACGCAGTATTTT. It translates to CASSPLLVLGDTQYF.

Here the CDR3 DNA reads TGTGCCAGATTGACAGGAGGAGACTATGGCTACACCTTC. Amino acids: CARLTGGDYGYTF. The V gene is TRBV19, the J gene TRBJ1-2, with D perhaps matching TRBD1 (6 bases). CDR3 length: 13 residues. The V gene lost 9 bases and the J gene lost 3 bases, with 14 bases spanning the gap. From germline, CDR1 is LNHDA and CDR2 SQIVND (reference sequence).